Given below is one T cell receptor (beta chain) in context. This clonotype was seen a handful of times. Its antigen is not yet known. No quality values exist for individual bases; no much larger clone is one base distant. Libraries were made using 5' RACE. TCRdb records Illumina HiSeq 2500 as the sequencer. The second PCR ran for roughly 7 to 11 cycles and used a J-beta primer mix along with a sample-barcoded 5' primer. A unique molecular identifier was introduced onto each TCR beta cDNA molecule by a template-switch 5' adaptor carrying 12 random nucleotides. Each sample yielded at least 3 million CDR3-containing paired-end reads. First-strand cDNA synthesis was performed from all RNA using the Mint cDNA synthesis kit, with priming by a TRBC-specific oligonucleotide. Following uracil-DNA glycosylase treatment, all cDNA underwent a first 18-cycle PCR with the universal primers M1SS and BC2_uni_R. Processing in the source paper ran as follows. Normalization of each sample was performed by random selection of 1 million high-quality reads, each carrying a distinct molecular identifier. Reads sharing molecular identifiers were discarded rather than binned into consensus sequences. MiTCR, set to a Q25 quality threshold and the strictest error-elimination algorithm, was used for CDR3 identification, clonotype clustering and error correction. A nonparametric unseen species model with Euler transformation was used to estimate lower-bound total TCR beta diversity. TCRdb ran its own pipeline on the public reads, namely fastp trimming at Q25 and MiXCR clone calling, and kept in-frame beta chains. When rows share a CDR3 protein, they turn into one entry using the most common DNA and genes. These V and J calls are TCRdb output, not the study's own analysis. This sample lists hundreds of thousands of distinct CDR3 sequences; around a fifth were detected once. The ten most abundant clones make up 22% of the sample.

The donors were about 40 Caucasian individuals from Russia, aged roughly 6 to 100 years, who were systemically healthy. Around 9.8 milliliters of peripheral blood were collected from each donor into EDTA-treated Vacutainer tubes. PBMCs were isolated by Ficoll-Paque density-gradient centrifugation, with at least 7 million obtained per sample. Total RNA was extracted from PBMCs with Trizol reagent, with at least 5.5 micrograms obtained per sample. For every donor, flow cytometry on a PBMC aliquot measured the percentage of naive CD45RAhigh/CD27high T cells. The sample originates from a study of blood T cells in healthy people across ages (dated by TCRdb to the mid-2010s). Turning to the overall study: In model experiments, roughly one uniquely barcoded TCR beta cDNA molecule per two T cells was captured by template switching. The study measured age-related changes in TCR beta repertoire diversity using deep sequencing normalized with unique cDNA molecular identifiers. The donors were divided into four age groups: young (average approximately 17 years), middle-aged (around 37), aged (around 67) and long-lived (roughly 82). Donors of different ages were randomly distributed across sequencing lanes to avoid experimental bias. The study analyzed two additional independent replicas of 1 million unique cDNA reads from the same blood draw for two donors, one aged 18 to 30 and one aged 80 or older. General conclusions and limits of the study: Total diversity estimates from one million sequenced T cells were considered lower bounds and underestimates. There was a strong correlation between observed TCR beta diversity and the percentage of naive T cells measured by flow cytometry. Compared with the aged group, the long-lived group had more naive CD4+ T cells, fewer expanded clones and increased TCR diversity, a pattern suggesting age selection. As age increased, observed TCR beta diversity per million T cells dropped in a roughly linear way, and a significant reduction was already evident by age 40. The CMV infection status of donors was not known, potentially confounding age-related changes in expanded clonotypes. Bulk unsorted PBMC profiling prevented conclusive comparison of naive and antigen-experienced compartments.

The cysteine opens and the phenylalanine closes a CDR3 of 16 amino acids. The CDR3 DNA has 48 bases and is translated from base 1. V was cut back by 1 base and J by 3 bases, leaving a gap of 15 bases between them. Sequences DFQATT (CDR1) and SNEGSKA (CDR2) are obtained from the germline V gene (reference sequence). The chain is assembled from TRBV20-1 and TRBJ2-2, with no confident D gene call. The sequence was collected from a man between 65 and 85 years old in good health. Sample: blood. The sequence in DNA is TGCAGTGCTAGAGTTGACTCGCCCCAATACACCGGGGAGCTGTTTTTT. This codes for CSARVDSPQYTGELFF.